This T cell receptor (beta chain) was documented in a study of response to subunit inactivated influenza vaccine. In regard to this clonotype: What it recognizes is unknown.

Study-wide results and caveats: Authors proposed each seasonal influenza vaccination draws in few new T cells.

V shed 5 bases and J shed 5 bases, with 18 bases lying between them. This CDR3 spans 15 amino acids. Germline V gene sequence: CDR1 SGHTA, CDR2 FQGNSA. MiXCR was run by TCRdb on the RT-PCR reads, yielding one entry per CDR3 protein. The table lists over 650,000 distinct CDR3 sequences, 15% to 20% of them singletons. V gene TRBV7-2 combines with J gene TRBJ2-5; D is uncertain. The source was PBMCs from blood, collected more than 4 days after vaccination. This sequence was found in a man aged 50-59 years who received an inactivated influenza vaccine. The CDR3 reads CASSTPLEVGETQYF. CDR3 bases: TGTGCCAGCAGCACACCTCTAGAGGTCGGTGAGACCCAGTACTTC. Variable domain in full (rest from reference TRBV7-2 and TRBJ2-5): GAGVSQSPSNKVTEKGKDVELRCDPISGHTALYWYRQSLGQGLEFLIYFQGNSAPDKSGLPSDRFSAERTGGSVSTLTIQRTQQEDSAVYLCASSTPLEVGETQYFGPGTRLLVL.